These T cell receptor beta chains were read from a single sample in a study of human T cells and chemical hapten exposure. MiXCR, applied by TCRdb to the RACE reads, yields one record per CDR3 protein. This table holds a few hundred thousand distinct CDR3 sequences, approximately 8.6% found once. The specimen comprised whole blood, sampled in connection with sensitization to the hapten diphenylcyclopropenone (DPC). Receptors were obtained from a woman aged 40 to 49 with alopecia areata. Some clones in this sample may be carry-over from other donors' samples. Each CDR3 is given with its conserved first and last residue. D genes are given only for firm matches. Expanded clones are given a class, and other clones once, few, many or no size at all.

TRBV5-5,TRBJ2-3,.,.,CASSLSVGGGPSTDTQYF,TGTGCCAGCAGCTTGTCAGTCGGCGGCGGACCTAGCACAGATACGCAGTATTTT
TRBV6-1,TRBJ1-5,.,.,CASIARENQPQHF,TGTGCCAGCATTGCCAGGGAGAACCAGCCCCAGCATTTT
TRBV18,TRBJ2-7,many,TRBD2,CASSPRTSGSGGEQYF,TGTGCCAGCTCACCCCGAACTAGCGGGAGTGGGGGCGAGCAGTACTTC
TRBV5-4,TRBJ2-3,.,.,CASSLDGSGGDTQYF,TGTGCCAGCAGCTTGGACGGGAGTGGGGGGGATACGCAGTATTTT
TRBV3-1,TRBJ2-4,few,TRBD2,CASSHGTSGRVNIQYF,TGTGCCAGCAGCCACGGGACTAGCGGGAGGGTCAACATTCAGTACTTC
TRBV15,TRBJ2-1,few,TRBD2,CATSRGTSEYNEQFF,TGTGCCACCAGCCGGGGGACTAGCGAATACAATGAGCAGTTCTTC
TRBV12-3/TRBV12-4,TRBJ1-1,few,.,CASSSDTDLEAFF,TGTGCCAGCAGTTCTGACACGGACCTAGAAGCTTTCTTT
TRBV12-3/TRBV12-4,TRBJ1-2,few,.,CASSSTRNYGYTF,TGTGCCAGCAGCAGTACCAGAAACTATGGCTACACCTTC
TRBV19,TRBJ2-5,.,TRBD2,CASKASGRSETQYF,TGTGCCAGTAAGGCTAGCGGGAGAAGTGAGACCCAGTACTTC
TRBV11-1,TRBJ2-1,.,TRBD1,CASSLGPGTGGGEQFF,TGTGCCAGCAGCTTGGGCCCCGGGACAGGGGGCGGGGAGCAGTTCTTC
TRBV7-8,TRBJ2-3,.,.,CASSLAGAGGRSDTQYF,TGTGCCAGCAGCTTAGCCGGGGCAGGAGGGAGGTCAGATACGCAGTATTTT
TRBV27,TRBJ2-5,.,.,CASSPTQGHQETQYF,TGTGCCAGCAGCCCTACACAGGGCCACCAAGAGACCCAGTACTTC
TRBV2,TRBJ2-2,.,.,CASRFGTGELFF,TGTGCCAGTCGATTTGGGACCGGGGAGCTGTTTTTT
TRBV28,TRBJ2-7,many,TRBD1,CASRLTGGTYEQYF,TGTGCCAGCAGGCTGACAGGGGGGACCTACGAGCAGTACTTC
TRBV27,TRBJ1-2,few,TRBD1,CASTLTGLLNYGYTF,TGTGCCAGCACACTGACAGGGTTGCTAAACTATGGCTACACCTTC
TRBV5-1,TRBJ1-1,.,TRBD1,CASSPFLTGEGEAFF,TGCGCCAGCAGCCCGTTCCTGACAGGGGAAGGTGAAGCTTTCTTT
TRBV6-5,TRBJ2-1,few,TRBD2,CASFRPGGNEQFF,TGTGCCAGCTTTCGACCGGGAGGGAATGAGCAGTTCTTC
TRBV14,TRBJ2-3,many,.,CASSPFSGGGTTDTQYF,TGTGCCAGCAGCCCCTTCTCAGGAGGGGGGACAACAGATACGCAGTATTTT
TRBV20-1,TRBJ1-5,many,.,CSVTRDPAFNQPQHF,TGCAGCGTAACCCGGGATCCAGCCTTCAATCAGCCCCAGCATTTT
TRBV12-3/TRBV12-4,TRBJ1-6,.,.,CASSPRQESTSPLHF,TGTGCCAGCAGTCCAAGACAGGAATCGACTTCACCCCTCCACTTT
TRBV28,TRBJ2-7,.,TRBD1,CASRGQGVTYEQYF,TGTGCCAGCAGGGGACAGGGGGTAACCTACGAGCAGTACTTC
TRBV27,TRBJ1-1,many,.,CASSFKQYTEAFF,TGTGCCAGCAGTTTCAAACAGTACACTGAAGCTTTCTTT
TRBV14,TRBJ2-1,many,TRBD2,CASSYGLAGVYNEQFF,TGTGCCAGCAGCTACGGACTAGCGGGAGTTTACAATGAGCAGTTCTTC
TRBV7-8,TRBJ2-3,few,TRBD2,CASSLVAGGPGKQYF,TGTGCCAGCAGCTTAGTGGCGGGAGGCCCCGGGAAGCAGTATTTT
TRBV12-3/TRBV12-4,TRBJ1-1,.,TRBD1,CASSWGQATNTEAFF,TGTGCCAGCAGTTGGGGACAGGCCACGAACACTGAAGCTTTCTTT
TRBV20-1,TRBJ2-7,.,.,CSASLQGGHEQYF,TGCAGTGCATCACTCCAGGGGGGTCACGAGCAGTACTTC
TRBV2,TRBJ1-5,.,TRBD1,CASAGTGGNQPQHF,TGTGCCAGCGCCGGGACAGGGGGGAATCAGCCCCAGCATTTT
TRBV11-1,TRBJ1-3,many,.,CASSPRTGNTIYF,TGTGCCAGCAGCCCCCGTACTGGAAACACCATATATTTT
TRBV28,TRBJ2-5,.,.,CAISLASTETQYF,TGTGCCATCTCCCTAGCGTCGACAGAGACCCAGTACTTC
TRBV5-1,TRBJ2-1,many,TRBD2,CASSTGTSGSVFLGFF,TGCGCCAGCAGCACCGGGACTAGCGGGAGTGTATTCTTGGGGTTCTTC
TRBV21-1,TRBJ2-2,few,.,CASSKGGQLNTGELFF,TGTGCCAGCAGCAAAGGAGGACAGTTGAACACCGGGGAGCTGTTTTTT
TRBV3-1,TRBJ2-3,.,TRBD2,CASSRQLAGSDTQYF,TGTGCCAGCAGCCGCCAACTAGCGGGTTCAGATACGCAGTATTTT
TRBV4-2,TRBJ1-1,.,TRBD1,CASSPKTGGKTEAFF,TGTGCCAGCAGCCCGAAGACAGGGGGGAAAACTGAAGCTTTCTTT
TRBV7-8,TRBJ2-4,.,TRBD2,CASSLAFTGGNNIQYF,TGTGCCAGCAGCTTAGCTTTTACGGGGGGAAATAACATTCAGTACTTC
TRBV28,TRBJ2-7,.,.,CASTPGATYEQYF,TGTGCCAGCACCCCCGGGGCAACCTACGAGCAGTACTTC
TRBV27,TRBJ2-7,few,.,CASSLKPGAYEQYF,TGTGCCAGCAGTTTAAAGCCAGGGGCCTACGAGCAGTACTTC
TRBV7-2,TRBJ1-2,many,.,CASSLDRTAVYGYTF,TGTGCCAGCAGCTTAGACCGGACGGCGGTCTATGGCTACACCTTC
TRBV7-9,TRBJ1-1,.,.,CASSLEQVNTEAFF,TGTGCCAGCAGCTTAGAGCAGGTGAACACTGAAGCTTTCTTT